The sample holds many counts of the clone carrying this TCR beta chain. The target antigen is unknown. TCRdb used MiXCR to reprocess the reads, holding one entry per CDR3 protein. Of about 570,000 distinct CDR3 sequences in the sample, under 45% were seen once. The data were obtained in a study of T cell repertoires in cytomegalovirus infection. CDR3 size: 14 residues. Trimming stripped 1 base from V and 6 bases from J, with 10 bases between. The V gene's germline CDR1 is SEHNR and CDR2 FQNEAQ (reference sequence). The sample in question was cultured PBMCs, obtained from culture after CMV antigen stimulation. This chain joins TRBV7-9 and TRBJ2-1, with D perhaps being TRBD1 or TRBD2 (5 bases each). This TCR was sampled from a human donor in good health (CMV status not recorded). Some clones in this sample may be carry-over from other donors' samples. The DNA of the CDR3 is TGTGCCAGCAGCTTAGTCGGGACCTCCAATGAGCAGTTCTTC. Residues: CASSLVGTSNEQFF.